The 9 T cell receptor beta chains given below trace back to one sample, sequenced in a study of blood T cells in healthy people across ages. Combining a sample-barcoded 5' primer with a J-beta primer mix, a second PCR ran for 7 to 11 cycles. TCRdb analysed the 5' RACE reads with MiXCR anew, one entry per CDR3 protein. The sample has approximately 800,000 distinct CDR3 sequences, about 53% seen once; the top ten hold about 42%. Sequencing input: blood. The receptors derive from a man at least 80 years old in good health.

The chain has TRBV12-3 or TRBV12-4 and TRBJ1-2; tentatively, D is TRBD1 (5 bases). The CDR3 totals 14 residues. V lost 6 bases and J lost 8, with 19 bases in between. This CDR3 is CASSLGTRAMGYTF. CDR3 nucleotides: TGTGCCAGCAGCCTGGGGACCAGGGCGATGGGCTACACCTTC.

The chain has TRBV7-2 and TRBJ2-7; 8 nucleotides align to TRBD2. This CDR3 is 15 amino acids long. V lost 0 bases, J lost 3 bases, and 4 bases stayed unmatched. The germline V gene has CDR1 SGHTA and CDR2 FQGNSA. The CDR3 nucleotides read TGTGCCAGCAGCTTAGCCCACCTAGCGGGCTACGAGCAGTACTTC. Encoded protein: CASSLAHLAGYEQYF.

The chain carries TRBV12-3 or TRBV12-4 and TRBJ1-2, with 9 bases that match TRBD1. This CDR3 contains 15 residues. With V trimmed by 7 bases and J by 5 bases, 11 bases remained unmatched. CDR3 sequence (DNA): TGTGCCAGCACCCCTATGGGACAGGGACTTTATGGCTACACCTTC. As protein: CASTPMGQGLYGYTF.

This chain links TRBV12-3 or TRBV12-4 with TRBJ2-5, with D unclear. This CDR3 is built from 14 residues. Trimming removed 1 base at V and 5 bases at J, with 11 bases between. DNA for the CDR3: TGTGCCAGCAGTTTAGGTTCGGGCGTGGAGACCCAGTACTTC. This sequence encodes CASSLGSGVETQYF.

This clonotype was observed at least ten times. The junction departs from germline at one end; a sequencing error may be responsible. The V call is TRBV5-1, the J call TRBJ2-5; 7 bases agree with TRBD2. The CDR3 is made up of 13 amino acids. Germline V gene sequence: CDR1 SGHRS, CDR2 YFSETQ. This CDR3 reads CASSPGLQETQYF. The CDR3 region has the DNA TGTGCCAGCAGCCCGGGACTACAAGAGACCCAGTACTTC.

V usage is TRBV5-6 and J usage is TRBJ2-5; 11 nucleotides line up with TRBD2. CDR3 length: 15 residues. The V and J ends lost 2 bases and 11 bases, in that order; junction bases with no gene match: 11. In germline, CDR1 is SGHDT, CDR2 YYEEEE. Written as DNA, the CDR3 is TGTGCCAGCAGCTTTAGCGGGAGGGCCATGAATGAGCAGTACTTC. Translation gives CASSFSGRAMNEQYF.

The table lists this clonotype with a count of one. A much bigger clone sits one base away, suggesting this may be a read error. The chain couples TRBV13 to TRBJ2-3, with TRBD2 matching 9 bases. CDR3 length: 17 residues. Looked up from germline, CDR1 is PRHDT and CDR2 is FYEKMQ (reference sequence). The CDR3 nucleotides read TGTGCCAGCAGCCCCGCCGCGGGAGGGTTATATACAGGTACGCAGTATTTT. It yields the protein CASSPAAGGLYTGTQYF.

Points on this clonotype: An end of the junction does not agree with germline; a read error may underlie this. The chain is built from TRBV27 and TRBJ1-2; D perhaps matches TRBD1 (6 bases). The CDR3 extends over 16 amino acids. Germline CDR1 and CDR2: MNHEY and SMNVEV (reference sequence). The CDR3 sequence: CASSSYTGGRNYDYTF. CDR3 coding DNA: TGTGCCAGCAGTTCCTACACCGGGGGCCGTAACTATGACTACACCTTC.

This clonotype was observed a few times. The genes are TRBV5-1 and TRBJ2-1, with no clear D. V lost 3 bases to trimming and J lost 4 bases, with 5 bases between them. Germline CDR1 is SGHRS and CDR2 is YFSETQ. There are 12 residues in the CDR3. The CDR3 nucleotides are TGCGCCAGCAGCTCTAAATACAATGAGCAGTTCTTC. This translates into CASSSKYNEQFF.